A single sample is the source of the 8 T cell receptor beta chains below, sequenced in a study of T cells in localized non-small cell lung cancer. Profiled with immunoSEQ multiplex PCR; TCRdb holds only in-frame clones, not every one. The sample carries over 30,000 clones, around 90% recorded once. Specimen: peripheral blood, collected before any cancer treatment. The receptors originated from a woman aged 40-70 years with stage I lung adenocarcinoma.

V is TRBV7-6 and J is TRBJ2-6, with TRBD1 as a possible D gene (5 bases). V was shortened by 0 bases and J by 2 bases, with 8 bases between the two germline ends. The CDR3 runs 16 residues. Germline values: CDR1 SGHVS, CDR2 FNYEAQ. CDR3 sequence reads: CASSLAQGTGANVLTF. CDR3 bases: TGTGCCAGCAGCTTAGCCCAGGGAACTGGGGCCAACGTCCTGACTTTC.

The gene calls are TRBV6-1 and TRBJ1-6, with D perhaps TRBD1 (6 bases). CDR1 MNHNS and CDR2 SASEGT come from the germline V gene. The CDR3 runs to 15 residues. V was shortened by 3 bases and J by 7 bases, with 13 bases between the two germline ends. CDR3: CASSDLNGGNSPLHF. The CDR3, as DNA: TGTGCCAGCAGTGACCTGAACGGGGGCAATTCACCCCTCCACTTT.

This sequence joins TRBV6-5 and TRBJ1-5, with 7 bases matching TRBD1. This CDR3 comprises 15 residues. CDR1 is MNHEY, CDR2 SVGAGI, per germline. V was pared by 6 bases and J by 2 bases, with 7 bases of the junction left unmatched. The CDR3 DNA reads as TGTGCCAGCAGGGGCCAGGGGGAACGCAATCAGCCCCAGCATTTT. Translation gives CASRGQGERNQPQHF.

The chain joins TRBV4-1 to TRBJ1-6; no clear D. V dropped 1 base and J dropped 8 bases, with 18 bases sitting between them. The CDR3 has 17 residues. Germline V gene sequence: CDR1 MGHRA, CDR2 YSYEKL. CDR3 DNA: TGCGCCAGCAGCCAAGGGGCCGAGGCAGCCGAGGATTCACCCCTCCACTTT. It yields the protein CASSQGAEAAEDSPLHF.

CDR3 amino acids: CASSPVRGSLTNTGELFF. CDR3 nucleotide sequence: TGTGCCAGCAGCCCGGTCAGGGGGTCCCTCACCAACACCGGGGAGCTGTTTTTT. The chain couples TRBV14 to TRBJ2-2; 7 bases align to TRBD1. Trimming at V came to 4 bases and at J to 2 bases, leaving 13 bases not matched to a gene. The germline V gene encodes CDR1 SGHDN and CDR2 FVKESK. This CDR3 has 18 amino acids.

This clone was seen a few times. DNA of the CDR3: TGTGCCAGCAGACCGACTAGCGGACCAAAGAGGAGCACAGATACGCAGTATTTT. This encodes CASRPTSGPKRSTDTQYF. The chain links TRBV14 to TRBJ2-3, with 9 bases fitting TRBD2. The J segment lost 0 bases and the V segment lost 6 bases, leaving 13 bases of the junction unmatched. The germline CDR1 and CDR2 sequences are SGHDN and FVKESK. This CDR3 comprises 18 residues.

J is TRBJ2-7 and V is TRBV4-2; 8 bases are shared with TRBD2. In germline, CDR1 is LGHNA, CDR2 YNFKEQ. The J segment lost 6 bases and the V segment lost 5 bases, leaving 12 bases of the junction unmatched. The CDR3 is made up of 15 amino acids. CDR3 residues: CASSLSSGSFVEQYF. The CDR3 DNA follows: TGTGCCAGCAGCTTGTCCAGCGGGAGTTTCGTCGAGCAGTACTTC.

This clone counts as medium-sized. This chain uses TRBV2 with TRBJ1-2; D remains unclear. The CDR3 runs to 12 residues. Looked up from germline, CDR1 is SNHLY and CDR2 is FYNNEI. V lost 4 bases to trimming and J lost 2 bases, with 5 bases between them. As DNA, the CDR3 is TGTGCCAGCAGTGTGACAAACTATGGCTACACCTTC. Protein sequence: CASSVTNYGYTF.